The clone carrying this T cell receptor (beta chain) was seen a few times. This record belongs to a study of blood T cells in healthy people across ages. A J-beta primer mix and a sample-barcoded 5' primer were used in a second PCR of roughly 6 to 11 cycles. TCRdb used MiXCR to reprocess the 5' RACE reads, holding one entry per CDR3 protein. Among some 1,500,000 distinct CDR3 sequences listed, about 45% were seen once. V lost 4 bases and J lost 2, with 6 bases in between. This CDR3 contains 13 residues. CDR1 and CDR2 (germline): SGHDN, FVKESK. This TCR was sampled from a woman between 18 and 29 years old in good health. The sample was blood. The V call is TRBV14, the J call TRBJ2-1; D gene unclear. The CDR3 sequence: CASSPQAYNEQFF. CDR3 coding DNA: TGTGCCAGCAGCCCGCAGGCCTACAATGAGCAGTTCTTC.